This T cell receptor beta chain comes out of a study of T cells after posttransplantation cyclophosphamide. Study results and limitations: After PTCy, TRB diversity resembled that of CNI/methotrexate controls. Skin or GI-infiltrating T cells shared few TRB sequences with blood.

Looked up from germline, CDR1 is SGHRS and CDR2 is YFSETQ. Trimming removed 0 bases at V and 1 base at J, with 10 bases between. This CDR3 spans 15 amino acids. Measured with immunoSEQ multiplex PCR; TCRdb has only the in-frame clones, and not every one. The table lists some 64,000 clones, approximately 92% of them singletons. To note about this clone: Antigen: not known.

The sequence derives from a woman aged 30 to 39 in good health and a related stem cell transplant donor. Source material: PBMCs. The chain uses TRBV5-1 and TRBJ1-1, with no clear D. The CDR3 bases are TGCGCCAGCAGCTTGGGAGCAGAGTCGAACACTGAAGCTTTCTTT. This gives the protein CASSLGAESNTEAFF.